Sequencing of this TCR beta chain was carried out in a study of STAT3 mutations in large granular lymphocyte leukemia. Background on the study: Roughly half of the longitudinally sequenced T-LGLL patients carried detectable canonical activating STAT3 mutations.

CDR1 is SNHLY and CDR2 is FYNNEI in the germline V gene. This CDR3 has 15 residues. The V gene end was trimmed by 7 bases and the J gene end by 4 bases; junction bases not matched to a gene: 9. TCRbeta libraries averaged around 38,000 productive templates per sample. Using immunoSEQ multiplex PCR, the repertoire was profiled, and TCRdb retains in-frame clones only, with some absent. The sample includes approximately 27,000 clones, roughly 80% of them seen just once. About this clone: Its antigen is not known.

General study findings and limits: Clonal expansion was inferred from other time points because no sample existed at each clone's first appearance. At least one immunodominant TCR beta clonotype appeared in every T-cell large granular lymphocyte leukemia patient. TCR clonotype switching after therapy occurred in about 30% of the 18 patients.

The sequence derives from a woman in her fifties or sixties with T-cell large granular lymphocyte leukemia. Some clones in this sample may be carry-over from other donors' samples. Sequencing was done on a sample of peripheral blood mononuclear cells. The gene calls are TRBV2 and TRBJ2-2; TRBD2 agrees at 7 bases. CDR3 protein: CASKGGRVTTGELFF. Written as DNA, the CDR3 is TGTGCCAGCAAGGGTGGGAGGGTTACCACCGGGGAGCTGTTTTTT.